The next 32 T cell receptor beta chains were all read from a single sample in a study of T cell repertoires in cytomegalovirus infection. Via MiXCR, TCRdb re-called the reads, giving one row per CDR3 protein. The top ten clones hold 5.5% to 6.5% of a sample with hundreds of thousands of distinct CDR3 sequences, under 8.5% of them seen once. Material for sequencing was PBMCs. The receptors come from a human donor in good health (CMV status not recorded). Some clones in this sample may be carry-over from other donors' samples.

This clonotype was detected many times. The chain uses TRBV7-2 and TRBJ1-1; TRBD1 matches 9 bases. Looked up from germline, CDR1 is SGHTA and CDR2 is FQGNSA. The CDR3 sequence is 15 residues long. With V trimmed by 5 bases and J by 3 bases, 7 bases remained unmatched. CDR3: CASSRRDRDYTEAFF. In DNA, the CDR3 is TGTGCCAGCAGCCGCCGGGACAGGGACTACACTGAAGCTTTCTTT. The full variable domain, rest sourced from reference TRBV7-2 and TRBJ1-1, is GAGVSQSPSNKVTEKGKDVELRCDPISGHTALYWYRQSLGQGLEFLIYFQGNSAPDKSGLPSDRFSAERTGGSVSTLTIQRTQQEDSAVYLCASSRRDRDYTEAFFGQGTRLTVV.

This clonotype has at least ten counts. The genes are TRBV28 and TRBJ1-4; D possibly corresponds to TRBD1 (6 bases). Trimming pared 7 bases from V and 12 bases from J, leaving 18 bases between. The CDR3 is 13 residues long. Per the germline V gene, CDR1 is MDHEN and CDR2 is SYDVKM. The CDR3 loop is CASIAGGRNELFF. The CDR3, as DNA: TGTGCCAGCATTGCCGGGGGGCGAAACGAACTGTTTTTT.

The table lists this clonotype with many counts. The V call is TRBV29-1, the J call TRBJ2-1, with a tentative D call TRBD1 (5 bases). This CDR3 region has 14 residues. The V and J ends lost 8 bases and 8 bases respectively, with 22 bases between them. Germline loops: CDR1 SQVTM, CDR2 ANQGSEA. CDR3 in DNA: TGCAGCACGTGGGGCATCGGCAAGGTGGATGAGCAGTTCTTC. This codes for CSTWGIGKVDEQFF.

There are many counts of this clonotype. V usage is TRBV19 and J usage is TRBJ2-7; D is undetermined. Looked up from germline, CDR1 is LNHDA and CDR2 is SQIVND (reference sequence). V was cut by 1 base and J by 7 bases, with 11 bases left in between. This CDR3 has 13 amino acids. CDR3 sequence (DNA): TGTGCCAGTAGTATAGGCCCGTTGGGGGAGCAGTACTTC. Protein sequence: CASSIGPLGEQYF.

The sample holds many counts of this clonotype. The J gene is TRBJ2-1, the V gene TRBV7-2; 7 bases align to TRBD2. V was pared by 5 bases and J by 5 bases, with 9 bases of the junction left unmatched. CDR1 SGHTA and CDR2 FQGNSA come from the germline V gene. The CDR3 has 15 amino acids. The CDR3: CASSLAGVGHNEQFF. CDR3 nucleotide sequence: TGTGCCAGCAGCCTTGCGGGGGTGGGTCACAATGAGCAGTTCTTC.

This clonotype was detected a few times. The CDR3, as DNA: TGTGCCAGCCGCCCTCCCCCACAGGGTCCCCCTAGGGAGCAGTACTTC. This translates into CASRPPPQGPPREQYF. The chain couples TRBV12-3 or TRBV12-4 to TRBJ2-7, with a possible D match to TRBD1 (6 bases). The CDR3 has 16 amino acids. Trimming cost V 8 bases and J 7 bases, with 27 bases left between them.

Ten or more counts support this clonotype. A junction boundary mismatches the germline segment, possibly from a read error. The V and J genes are TRBV19 and TRBJ1-2; D possibly corresponds to TRBD1 (5 bases). The CDR3 extends over 13 amino acids. Germline values: CDR1 LNHDA, CDR2 SQIVND (reference sequence). CDR3 residues: CASTIRDGYGYTF. CDR3 nucleotides: TGTGCCAGTACTATACGGGACGGCTATGGCTACACCTTC.

In this sample, this clonotype turned up many times. V usage is TRBV12-3 or TRBV12-4 and J usage is TRBJ1-1; D call uncertain. V lost 3 bases to trimming and J lost 7 bases, with 12 bases between them. The CDR3 is made up of 13 amino acids. CDR3: CASSLSPRVEAFF. The CDR3 bases are TGTGCCAGCAGTTTGTCCCCCCGGGTTGAAGCTTTCTTT.

This clonotype was observed many times. The V and J genes are TRBV6-2 or TRBV6-3 and TRBJ2-5, with D perhaps matching TRBD1 (5 bases). Germline V gene data show CDR1 as MNHEY and CDR2 as SVGEGT. Trimming took 2 bases from V and 6 from J, leaving 19 bases between them. This CDR3 has 16 amino acids. The CDR3 loop reads CASSYATAGRVQTQYF. The CDR3 DNA reads as TGTGCCAGCAGTTACGCGACAGCCGGTCGGGTACAGACCCAGTACTTC.

The CDR3 region is CASSPGATQYF. CDR3 nucleotides: TGTGCCAGCAGCCCCGGGGCAACCCAGTACTTC. The V gene is TRBV11-2, the J gene TRBJ2-5; D might be TRBD1 or TRBD2, each matching 5 bases. CDR1 is SGHAT, CDR2 FQNNGV, per germline. Trimming shortened V by 5 bases and J by 8 bases, and 9 bases separated the two germline ends. There are 11 residues in the CDR3.

Ten or more counts support this clonotype. The chain recombines TRBV27 with TRBJ1-6; 9 bases map to TRBD1. Germline CDR1 and CDR2: MNHEY and SMNVEV (reference sequence). Trimming cost V 4 bases and J 9 bases; bases outside gene matches: 4. This CDR3 contains 14 residues. The CDR3 reads CASSSQGAGSPLHF. In DNA form, the CDR3 reads TGTGCCAGCAGTTCACAGGGGGCAGGTTCACCCCTCCACTTT.

This clonotype was seen at least ten times. The chain recombines TRBV7-9 with TRBJ2-3, with D uncertain. This CDR3 has 12 amino acids. The germline V gene encodes CDR1 SEHNR and CDR2 FQNEAQ (reference sequence). V gave up 7 bases and J gave up 3 bases, with 8 bases separating them. The CDR3: CASTLLTDTQYF. The CDR3 nucleotides are TGTGCCAGCACCCTCTTGACAGATACGCAGTATTTT.

This clonotype was detected many times. In DNA, the CDR3 is TGTGCCAGCAGCTTCGGGACAGCTAGCAATCAGCCCCAGCATTTT. Translation gives CASSFGTASNQPQHF. The chain joins TRBV13 to TRBJ1-5; the match to TRBD1 covers 7 bases. Losses at the gene ends were 3 bases for V and 0 bases for J; bases not matched to a gene: 2. The CDR3 consists of 15 residues. CDR1 PRHDT and CDR2 FYEKMQ come from the germline V gene (reference sequence).

This clonotype occurred many times. The chain recombines TRBV19 with TRBJ1-5, with 7 positions matching TRBD1. The CDR3 contains 17 residues. CDR1 and CDR2 (germline): LNHDA, SQIVND (reference sequence). With 3 bases clipped from V and 4 bases from J, the junction kept 12 bases outside the gene matches. The CDR3 DNA sequence: TGTGCCAGTAGTATGCCCGGGGACAGAGGAAGGAATCAGCCCCAGCATTTT. This encodes CASSMPGDRGRNQPQHF.

The table lists this clonotype with many counts. J is TRBJ1-2 and V is TRBV28; D is ambiguous. CDR1 is MDHEN, CDR2 SYDVKM, per germline. The CDR3 length is 12 residues. The V end was cut by 2 bases, the J end by 8 bases, with 9 bases between. The CDR3 here is CASSLPLAGYTF. The DNA for the CDR3 is TGTGCCAGCAGTTTACCGCTTGCGGGCTACACCTTC.

This clonotype was picked up many times. The rearrangement uses TRBV7-2 and TRBJ1-2, with 9 bases identical to TRBD1. There are 15 residues in the CDR3. Unmatched junction bases numbered 8, after V lost 5 bases and J lost 4 bases. Germline V gene sequence: CDR1 SGHTA, CDR2 FQGNSA. The CDR3 loop is CASSPGQGPFYGYTF. In DNA form, the CDR3 reads TGTGCCAGCAGCCCAGGACAGGGGCCCTTCTATGGCTACACCTTC.

The sample holds many counts of this clonotype. The genes are TRBV7-2 and TRBJ2-7; 9 nucleotides line up with TRBD1. The length of the CDR3 is 15 residues. The junction had 7 bases not matched to a gene; V was cut back by 1 base and J by 6 bases. The germline V gene encodes CDR1 SGHTA and CDR2 FQGNSA. The CDR3 nucleotides are TGTGCCAGCAGCTTAGGCGGGACAGGGTTATCCGAGCAGTACTTC. Amino acids: CASSLGGTGLSEQYF.

This clonotype was found many times. The rearrangement joins TRBV9 to TRBJ2-3, with D uncertain. This CDR3 has 16 residues. Looked up from germline, CDR1 is SGDLS and CDR2 is YYNGEE. V was cut by 3 bases and J by 0 bases, with 14 bases left in between. This CDR3 is CASSATGFGSTDTQYF. DNA for the CDR3: TGTGCCAGCAGCGCCACCGGGTTCGGGAGCACAGATACGCAGTATTTT.

This clonotype occurred a few times. This rearrangement joins TRBV19 to TRBJ2-7; 8 bases agree with TRBD1. With 3 bases clipped from V and 3 bases from J, the junction kept 10 bases outside the gene matches. Germline-derived CDR1 and CDR2 are LNHDA and SQIVND (reference sequence). CDR3 size: 16 residues. CDR3 region: CASSIRPGGEIYEQYF. The CDR3 nucleotides read TGTGCCAGTAGTATCCGGCCAGGGGGCGAAATCTACGAGCAGTACTTC.

This clonotype was counted many times. The CDR3 reads CASSLATGAYEQYF. The CDR3 DNA sequence: TGTGCCAGCAGCTTAGCGACAGGAGCCTACGAGCAGTACTTC. The V call is TRBV7-2, the J call TRBJ2-7; D is possibly TRBD1 (6 bases). This CDR3 spans 14 amino acids. The V end was cut by 0 bases, the J end by 2 bases, with 8 bases between. Germline V CDR1 and CDR2: SGHTA, FQGNSA.

This clonotype was seen at least ten times. The J gene is TRBJ2-3, the V gene TRBV15, with 7 bases identical to TRBD2. There are 14 residues in the CDR3. CDR1 and CDR2 (germline): LNHNV, YYDKDF (reference sequence). V shed 5 bases and J 2 bases; nucleotides not matched to a gene: 4. CDR3: CATSASGYTDTQYF. DNA for the CDR3: TGTGCCACCAGCGCTAGCGGTTACACAGATACGCAGTATTTT. Based on the CDR3 plus reference TRBV15 and TRBJ2-3, the full variable domain is DAMVIQNPRYQVTQFGKPVTLSCSQTLNHNVMYWYQQKSSQAPKLLFHYYDKDFNNEADTPDNFQSRRPNTSFCFLDIRSPGLGDTAMYLCATSASGYTDTQYFGPGTRLTVL.

The table lists this clonotype with many counts. This chain uses TRBV11-2 with TRBJ1-5; D is undetermined. CDR3 size: 17 residues. Trimming pared 0 bases from V and 0 bases from J, leaving 12 bases between. The germline gives CDR1 SGHAT, CDR2 FQNNGV. CDR3 coding DNA: TGTGCCAGCAGCTTAGATTCGACGGAATATAGCAATCAGCCCCAGCATTTT. Translating gives CASSLDSTEYSNQPQHF.

This clonotype showed up just a few times. The rearrangement uses TRBV19 and TRBJ2-2; no clear D. Trimming cost V 3 bases and J 3 bases, with 5 bases left between them. Germline V gene data show CDR1 as LNHDA and CDR2 as SQIVND (reference sequence). The CDR3 length is 13 residues. This CDR3 is CASSITYTGELFF. CDR3 coding DNA: TGTGCCAGTAGTATTACCTACACCGGGGAGCTGTTTTTT.

There are many counts of this clonotype. The chain couples TRBV2 to TRBJ1-2; 7 bases agree with TRBD1. The CDR3 is made up of 13 amino acids. The V segment lost 8 bases and the J segment 6 bases; nucleotides outside the gene matches: 9. CDR1 is SNHLY and CDR2 is FYNNEI in the germline V gene. Here the CDR3 reads CASLRDRANGYTF. For the CDR3, the DNA is TGTGCCAGCCTTAGAGACAGGGCGAATGGCTACACCTTC.

The chain recombines TRBV4-1 with TRBJ2-3; TRBD1 matches at 7 bases. V lost 6 bases to trimming and J lost 0 bases; unmatched junction nucleotides: 6. Germline CDR1 MGHRA, CDR2 YSYEKL. CDR3 length: 15 amino acids. CDR3 protein: CASRGQPFSTDTQYF. CDR3 coding DNA: TGCGCCAGCAGGGGACAGCCTTTTAGCACAGATACGCAGTATTTT.

At least ten counts were recorded for this clonotype. The chain recombines TRBV29-1 with TRBJ2-7; a possible D gene is TRBD1 (6 bases). The germline V and J ends were trimmed by 5 bases and 0 bases, with 8 bases remaining between them. Germline CDR1 SQVTM, CDR2 ANQGSEA. This CDR3 has 12 amino acids. The CDR3 DNA follows: TGCAGCGTTTTGACAGGCTCCTACGAGCAGTACTTC. It yields the protein CSVLTGSYEQYF.

This clonotype was counted at least ten times. The chain employs TRBV7-2 and TRBJ1-1, with 7 bases identical to TRBD1. Trimming cost V 2 bases and J 5 bases; bases outside gene matches: 11. Germline assignment: CDR1 SGHTA and CDR2 FQGNSA. CDR3 length: 16 residues. The CDR3 coding sequence is TGTGCCAGCAGCTTAATTTCGAGGGGGCATGGTACTGAAGCTTTCTTT. Protein: CASSLISRGHGTEAFF. Using reference TRBV7-2 and TRBJ1-1 for the parts outside the CDR3, the full variable domain is GAGVSQSPSNKVTEKGKDVELRCDPISGHTALYWYRQSLGQGLEFLIYFQGNSAPDKSGLPSDRFSAERTGGSVSTLTIQRTQQEDSAVYLCASSLISRGHGTEAFFGQGTRLTVV.

Many counts were recorded for this clonotype. The chain employs TRBV7-2 and TRBJ2-5; TRBD2 agrees at 8 bases. The CDR3 has 16 amino acids. V shed 2 bases and J 2 bases; nucleotides not matched to a gene: 7. Germline CDR1 is SGHTA and CDR2 is FQGNSA. CDR3 amino acids: CASSLNGGAGQETQYF. As DNA, the CDR3 is TGTGCCAGCAGCTTAAACGGGGGGGCTGGTCAAGAGACCCAGTACTTC.

This clonotype was counted at least ten times. This chain uses TRBV5-1 with TRBJ2-7; D gene ambiguous. Germline-derived CDR1 and CDR2 are SGHRS and YFSETQ. V dropped 0 bases and J dropped 3 bases, with 7 bases sitting between them. The CDR3 runs to 13 residues. The CDR3 DNA reads as TGCGCCAGCAGCTTGGGGGTCAACTACGAGCAGTACTTC. This codes for CASSLGVNYEQYF. The variable domain in full, with the rest retrieved from reference TRBV5-1 and TRBJ2-7, is KAGVTQTPRYLIKTRGQQVTLSCSPISGHRSVSWYQQTPGQGLQFLFEYFSETQRNKGNFPGRFSGRQFSNSRSEMNVSTLELGDSALYLCASSLGVNYEQYFGPGTRLTVT.

This clonotype was seen many times. Relative to the germline gene, one junction end is altered; a read error may explain this. The chain uses TRBV5-1 and TRBJ1-2, with 9 bases lining up with TRBD1. CDR1 and CDR2 (germline): SGHRS, YFSETQ. The CDR3 is 14 residues long. The CDR3 coding sequence is TGTGCCAGCAGCTCCGGGACAGGGAACTATGGCTACACCTTC. Translated: CASSSGTGNYGYTF.

This clonotype occurred many times. The rearrangement joins TRBV7-2 to TRBJ1-5, with TRBD1 matching over 8 bases. The CDR3 is 15 residues long. Germline V CDR1 and CDR2: SGHTA, FQGNSA. V trimming: 5 bases; J trimming: 3 bases; junction bases outside the gene matches: 6. The chain's CDR3 is CASSRTGIANQPQHF. The CDR3 coding sequence is TGTGCCAGCAGCCGGACAGGGATAGCCAATCAGCCCCAGCATTTT.

There are many counts of this clonotype. J is TRBJ2-4 and V is TRBV20-1; 9 bases map to TRBD1. From germline, CDR1 is DFQATT and CDR2 SNEGSKA (reference sequence). There are 15 residues in the CDR3. Trimming cost V 5 bases and J 3 bases; bases outside gene matches: 8. This chain's CDR3 is CSAHDRGRDKNIQYF. Written as DNA, the CDR3 is TGCAGTGCTCATGACAGGGGGAGGGACAAAAACATTCAGTACTTC.